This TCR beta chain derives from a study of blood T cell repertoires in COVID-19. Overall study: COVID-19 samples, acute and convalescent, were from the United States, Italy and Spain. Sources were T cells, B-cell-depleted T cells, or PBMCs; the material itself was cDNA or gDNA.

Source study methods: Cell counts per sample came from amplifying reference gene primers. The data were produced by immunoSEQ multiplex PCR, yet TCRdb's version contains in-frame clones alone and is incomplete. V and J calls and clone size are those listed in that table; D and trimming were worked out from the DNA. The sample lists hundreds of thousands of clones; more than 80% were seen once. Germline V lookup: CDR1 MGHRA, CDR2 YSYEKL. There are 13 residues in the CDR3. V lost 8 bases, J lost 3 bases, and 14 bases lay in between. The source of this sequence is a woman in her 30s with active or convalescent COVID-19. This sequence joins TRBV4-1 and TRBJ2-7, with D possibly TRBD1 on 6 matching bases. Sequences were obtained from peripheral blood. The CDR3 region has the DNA TGCGCCAGCGCAAAACAACAGGGCTACGAGCAGTACTTC. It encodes CASAKQQGYEQYF.